In its sample, the clone carrying this T cell receptor beta chain was seen once. Its antigen remains unidentified. Generated by immunoSEQ multiplex PCR, the TCRdb table keeps only in-frame clones and is missing some. Of about 320,000 clones in the sample, 75% to 90% were seen once. These data are taken from a study of Ad26.COV2.S vaccination and SARS-CoV-2 variants. The treatment was: 15 to 20 received Ad26.COV2.S at low or high dose, single or two shots; 5 received placebo; per-sample allocation not given. After the first vaccine or placebo injection, samples were drawn on day 63. Study findings and constraints: Vaccine and placebo groups showed comparable non-spike TCR breadth.

This TCR came from a person between 18 and 59 years old who received the Ad26.COV2.S COVID-19 vaccine or a placebo. The sequencing used peripheral blood, collected in a trial of Ad26.COV2.S vaccine versus placebo.

The CDR3 here is CASSESNGIPAFF. The CDR3 DNA follows: TGCGCCAGCAGTGAGTCGAATGGCATCCCGGCTTTCTTT. The chain combines TRBV10-2 with TRBJ1-1; D is uncertain. CDR1 and CDR2 (germline): WSHSY, SAAADI. The V end was cut by 0 bases, the J end by 11 bases, with 13 bases between. This CDR3 spans 13 amino acids.